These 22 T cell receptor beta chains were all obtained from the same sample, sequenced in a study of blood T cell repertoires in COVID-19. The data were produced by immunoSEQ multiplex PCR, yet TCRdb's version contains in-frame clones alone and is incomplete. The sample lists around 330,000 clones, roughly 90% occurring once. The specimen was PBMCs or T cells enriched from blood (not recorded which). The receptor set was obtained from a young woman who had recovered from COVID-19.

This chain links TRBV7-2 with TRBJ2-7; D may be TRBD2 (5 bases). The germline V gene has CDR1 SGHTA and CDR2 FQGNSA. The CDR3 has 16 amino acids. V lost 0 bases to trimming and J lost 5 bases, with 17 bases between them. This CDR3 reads CASSLARGVTSDEQYF. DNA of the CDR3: TGTGCCAGCAGCTTAGCTCGGGGTGTTACGAGCGACGAGCAGTACTTC.

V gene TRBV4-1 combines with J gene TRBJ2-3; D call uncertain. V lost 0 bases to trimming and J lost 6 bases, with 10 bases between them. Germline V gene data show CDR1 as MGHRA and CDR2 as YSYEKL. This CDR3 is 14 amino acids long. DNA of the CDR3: TGCGCCAGCAGCCAAGATAGAGGTCCGGATACGCAGTATTTT. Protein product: CASSQDRGPDTQYF.

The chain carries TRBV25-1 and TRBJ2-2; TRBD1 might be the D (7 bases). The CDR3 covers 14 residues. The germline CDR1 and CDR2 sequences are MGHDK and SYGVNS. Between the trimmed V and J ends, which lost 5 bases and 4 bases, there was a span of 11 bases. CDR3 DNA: TGTGCCAGCAGTCAGGGGGGACGCACCGGGGAGCTGTTTTTT. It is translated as CASSQGGRTGELFF.

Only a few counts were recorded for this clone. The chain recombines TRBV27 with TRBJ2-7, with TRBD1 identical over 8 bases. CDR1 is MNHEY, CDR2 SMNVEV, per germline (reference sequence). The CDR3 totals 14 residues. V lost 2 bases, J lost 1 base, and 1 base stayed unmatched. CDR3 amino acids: CASSLNRGSYEQYF. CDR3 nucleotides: TGTGCCAGCAGTTTAAACAGGGGGTCCTACGAGCAGTACTTC.

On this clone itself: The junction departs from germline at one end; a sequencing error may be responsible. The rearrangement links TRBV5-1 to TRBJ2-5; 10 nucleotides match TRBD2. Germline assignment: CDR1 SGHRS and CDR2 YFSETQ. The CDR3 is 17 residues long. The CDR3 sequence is CASRLGLAFSKGETQYF. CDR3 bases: TGCGCCAGCAGGTTGGGACTAGCGTTTTCGAAGGGGGAGACCCAGTACTTC.

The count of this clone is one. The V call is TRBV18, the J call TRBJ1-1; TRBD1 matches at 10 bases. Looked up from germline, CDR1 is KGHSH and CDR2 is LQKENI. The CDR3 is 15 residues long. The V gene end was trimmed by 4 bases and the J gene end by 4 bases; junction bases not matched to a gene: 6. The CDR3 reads CASSRRQGAPTEAFF. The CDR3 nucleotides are TGTGCCAGCTCACGTCGACAGGGGGCGCCCACTGAAGCTTTCTTT.

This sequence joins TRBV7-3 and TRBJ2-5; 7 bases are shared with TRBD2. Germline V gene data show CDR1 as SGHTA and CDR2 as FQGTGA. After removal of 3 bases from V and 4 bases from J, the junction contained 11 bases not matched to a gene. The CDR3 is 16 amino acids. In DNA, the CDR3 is TGTGCCAGCAGCTTGGAGGGAGGGGCTAATATAGAGACCCAGTACTTC. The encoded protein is CASSLEGGANIETQYF.

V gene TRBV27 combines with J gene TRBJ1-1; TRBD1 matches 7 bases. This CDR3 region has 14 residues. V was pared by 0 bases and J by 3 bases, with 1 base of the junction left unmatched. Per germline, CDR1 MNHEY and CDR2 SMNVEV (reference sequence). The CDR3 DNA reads TGTGCCAGCAGTTTATCCAGGGGGGACACTGAAGCTTTCTTT. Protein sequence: CASSLSRGDTEAFF.

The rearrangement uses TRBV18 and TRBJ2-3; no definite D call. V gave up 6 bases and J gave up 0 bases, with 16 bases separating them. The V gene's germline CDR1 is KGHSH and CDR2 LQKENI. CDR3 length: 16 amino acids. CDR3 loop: CASSISQLGSTDTQYF. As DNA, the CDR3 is TGTGCCAGCTCGATTAGCCAATTAGGAAGCACAGATACGCAGTATTTT.

The CDR3 DNA reads as TGTGCCAGCAGCTTAGGCCCGGTGGAGTATGGCTACACCTTC. Protein product: CASSLGPVEYGYTF. V gene TRBV13 combines with J gene TRBJ1-2, with D uncertain. Looked up from germline, CDR1 is PRHDT and CDR2 is FYEKMQ (reference sequence). There are 14 residues in the CDR3. V was shortened by 0 bases and J by 5 bases, with 10 bases between the two germline ends.

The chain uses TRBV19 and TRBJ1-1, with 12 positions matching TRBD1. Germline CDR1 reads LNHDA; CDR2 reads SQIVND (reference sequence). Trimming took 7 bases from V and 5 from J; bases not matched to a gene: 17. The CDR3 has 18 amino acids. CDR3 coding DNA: TGTGCCAGTACCACACTTTCGGGACAGGGGGCACAGCGGACTGAAGCTTTCTTT. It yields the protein CASTTLSGQGAQRTEAFF.

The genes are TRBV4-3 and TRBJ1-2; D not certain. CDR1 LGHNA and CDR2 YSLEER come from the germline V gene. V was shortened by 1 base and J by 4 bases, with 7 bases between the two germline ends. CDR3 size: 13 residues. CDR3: CASSQGYGYGYTF. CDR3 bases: TGCGCCAGCAGCCAAGGTTACGGCTATGGCTACACCTTC.

CDR3 nucleotides: TGTGCCAGCAGCTTCGGAGCTCCTGGTACGCAGTATTTT. Its protein product is CASSFGAPGTQYF. The chain is built from TRBV7-9 and TRBJ2-3, with no clear D. V was pared by 3 bases and J by 8 bases, with 12 bases between. Germline CDR1 SEHNR, CDR2 FQNEAQ (reference sequence). The CDR3 contains 13 residues. Full variable domain (remainder filled in from reference TRBV7-9 and TRBJ2-3): DTGVSQNPRHKITKRGQNVTFRCDPISEHNRLYWYRQTLGQGPEFLTYFQNEAQLEKSRLLSDRFSAERPKGSFSTLEIQRTEQGDSAMYLCASSFGAPGTQYFGPGTRLTVL.

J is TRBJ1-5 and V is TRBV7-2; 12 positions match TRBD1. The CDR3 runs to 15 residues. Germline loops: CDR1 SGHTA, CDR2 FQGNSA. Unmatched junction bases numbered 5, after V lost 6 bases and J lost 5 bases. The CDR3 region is CASSAGTGGDQPQHF. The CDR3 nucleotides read TGTGCCAGCAGTGCCGGGACAGGGGGCGATCAGCCCCAGCATTTT.

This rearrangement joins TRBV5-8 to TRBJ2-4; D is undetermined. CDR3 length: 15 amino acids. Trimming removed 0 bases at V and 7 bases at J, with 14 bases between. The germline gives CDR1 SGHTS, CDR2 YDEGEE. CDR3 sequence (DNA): TGTGCCAGCAGCTTGGCCGAGAGGCGTTGGAACATTCAGTACTTC. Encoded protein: CASSLAERRWNIQYF.

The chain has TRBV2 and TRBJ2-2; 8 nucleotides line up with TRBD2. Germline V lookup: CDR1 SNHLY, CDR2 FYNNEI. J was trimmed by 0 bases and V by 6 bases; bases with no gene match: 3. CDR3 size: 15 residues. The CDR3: CASRLLAANTGELFF. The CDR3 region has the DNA TGTGCCAGCAGACTACTAGCGGCGAACACCGGGGAGCTGTTTTTT.

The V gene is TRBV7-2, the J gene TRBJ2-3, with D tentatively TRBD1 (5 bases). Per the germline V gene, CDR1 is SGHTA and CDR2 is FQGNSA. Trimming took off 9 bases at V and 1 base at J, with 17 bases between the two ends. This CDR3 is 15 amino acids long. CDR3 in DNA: TGTGCCAGTAATAAAAGAGGCAGGGGCACAGATACGCAGTATTTT. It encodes CASNKRGRGTDTQYF.

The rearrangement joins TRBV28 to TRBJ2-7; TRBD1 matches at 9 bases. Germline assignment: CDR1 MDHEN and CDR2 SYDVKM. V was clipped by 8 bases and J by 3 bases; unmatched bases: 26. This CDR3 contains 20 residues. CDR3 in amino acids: CASFGLRAGQGFVEGYEQYF. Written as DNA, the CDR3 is TGTGCCAGCTTCGGTCTTAGGGCGGGACAGGGATTTGTAGAGGGCTACGAGCAGTACTTC.

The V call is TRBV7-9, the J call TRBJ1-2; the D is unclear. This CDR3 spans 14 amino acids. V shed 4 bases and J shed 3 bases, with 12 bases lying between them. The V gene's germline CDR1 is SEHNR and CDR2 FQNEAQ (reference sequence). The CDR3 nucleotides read TGTGCCAGCAGCTCCCGGGTCGAAGACTATGGCTACACCTTC. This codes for CASSSRVEDYGYTF.

CDR3 sequence reads: CASTPLAGVGPGELFF. CDR3 sequence (DNA): TGTGCCAGCACCCCACTAGCGGGAGTGGGTCCCGGGGAGCTGTTTTTT. J is TRBJ2-2 and V is TRBV13; TRBD2 matches at 11 bases. This CDR3 has 16 amino acids. Germline-derived CDR1 and CDR2 are PRHDT and FYEKMQ (reference sequence). V lost 7 bases to trimming and J lost 6 bases; unmatched junction nucleotides: 10. Filled out from reference TRBV13 and TRBJ2-2, the complete variable domain reads AAGVIQSPRHLIKEKRETATLKCYPIPRHDTVYWYQQGPGQDPQFLISFYEKMQSDKGSIPDRFSAQQFSDYHSELNMSSLELGDSALYFCASTPLAGVGPGELFFGEGSRLTVL.

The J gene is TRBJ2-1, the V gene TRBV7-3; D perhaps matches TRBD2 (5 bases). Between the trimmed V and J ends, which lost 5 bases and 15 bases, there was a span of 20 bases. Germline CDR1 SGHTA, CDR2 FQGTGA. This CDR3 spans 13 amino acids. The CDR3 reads CASSLEGQARWFF. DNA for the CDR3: TGTGCCAGCAGCCTAGAGGGCCAGGCCAGATGGTTCTTC.

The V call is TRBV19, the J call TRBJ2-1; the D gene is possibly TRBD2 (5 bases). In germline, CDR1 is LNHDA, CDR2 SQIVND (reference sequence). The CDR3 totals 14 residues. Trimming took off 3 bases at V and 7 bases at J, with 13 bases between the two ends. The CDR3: CASSIPDYSNEQFF. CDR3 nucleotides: TGTGCCAGTAGTATTCCAGACTACTCGAATGAGCAGTTCTTC.